This T cell receptor (beta chain) was observed in a study of regulatory T cells in long-lasting Graves disease. Overall study: The study enrolled newly diagnosed Graves' patients on antithyroid drugs under 3 months.

Study-level points and caveats: Clonotypes that were public and shared totalled fewer than 3,500 in persistent patients versus about a thousand in new patients. Persistent disease was associated with favored TRBV28 usage and with favored use of TRBJ1-2 and TRBJ2-5.

This clonotype showed up just a few times. Its antigen remains unidentified. The CDR3 is 14 residues long. Trimming removed 1 base from V and 1 base from J; junction bases left unmatched: 0. Germline CDR1 reads SQVTM; CDR2 reads ANQGSEA. Arm-PCR of CDR3 regions with iRepertoire HTBI primers generated TCR beta libraries. TCRdb recomputed calls from the multiplex PCR reads with MiXCR, one row per CDR3 protein. This repertoire shows hundreds of thousands of distinct CDR3 sequences, about 14% found once; its top ten account for 22%. This sample's time point: newly diagnosed GD, antithyroid drugs for less than 3 months. Scientists built the TCR library using RNA that was extracted from PBMCs.

This TCR was recovered from a female donor with Graves disease. Specimen: peripheral blood mononuclear cells (PBMCs), collected at new diagnosis, from a patient treated with antithyroid drugs. The chain employs TRBV29-1 and TRBJ2-3; 9 bases agree with TRBD2. This CDR3 reads CSVEGGRGTDTQYF. The CDR3 nucleotides are TGCAGCGTTGAAGGCGGGAGGGGCACAGATACGCAGTATTTT.